This T cell receptor beta chain stems from a study of blood T cell repertoires in COVID-19. Across the study: Samples of COVID-19 (acute and convalescent) were obtained from the United States, Italy and Spain. T cells, B-cell-depleted T cells, or PBMCs provided the cDNA or gDNA that served as material.

This clone was seen more than once but under ten times. Authors' methods: How many nucleated cells were present was estimated from reference gene primer amplification. Assay: immunoSEQ multiplex PCR; the TCRdb copy retains only in-frame clones and omits some. V and J calls and clone size are copied from that table; D and trimming were computed from the DNA. The repertoire holds about 300,000 clones, with roughly 82% as singletons. V lost 8 bases to trimming and J lost 1 base, with 17 bases between them. The CDR3 covers 15 residues. Germline CDR1 is LGHDT and CDR2 is YNNKEL (reference sequence). The receptor's source is a woman aged 50 to 65 with acute or convalescent COVID-19. The V and J genes are TRBV3-1 (or the pseudogene TRBV3-2) and TRBJ2-5, with D possibly TRBD2 on 5 matching bases. The sample was peripheral blood. CDR3 protein: CASGPSSPIQETQYF. CDR3 sequence (DNA): TGTGCCAGCGGCCCCTCTAGCCCTATCCAAGAGACCCAGTACTTC.